These 31 T cell receptor beta chains share one sample of origin, sequenced in a study of T cell responses to AZD1222 COVID-19 vaccine (dated by TCRdb to about 2021). Reading the label with the study, this specimen's time point is: baseline before first vaccination. The protocol used for the library was the immunoSEQ multiplex PCR assay. In TCRdb, the immuneACCESS table is reduced to in-frame sequences with V and J assigned. These tables do not hold every clone; where another copy was compared, an unresolved V gene accounts for under half, and the others remain unexplained. For this sample there are about 130,000 clones; about 93% appear just once. The ten top clones hold approximately 5.4% of the sample. This material consisted of peripheral blood, taken on day 0 of AZD1222 vaccination. Receptor source: an adult in good health.

A single count supports this clone. This chain joins TRBV28 and TRBJ1-3; tentative D call: TRBD1 (6 bases). Germline CDR1 MDHEN, CDR2 SYDVKM. The CDR3 runs 14 residues. Deletions cut 5 bases from V and 2 bases from J, with 10 bases between. CDR3 DNA: TGTGCCAGCAGTCCGGGGGGGCCTGGAAACACCATATATTTT. Residues: CASSPGGPGNTIYF.

The chain recombines TRBV27 with TRBJ2-2, with D unresolved. The CDR3 loop spans 12 amino acids. The ends were cut back, 6 bases at V and 7 bases at J, with 9 bases in the middle. Germline CDR1 reads MNHEY; CDR2 reads SMNVEV (reference sequence). In nucleotides, the CDR3 is TGTGCCAGCAGCCCTGGGGTCGGGGAGCTGTTTTTT. This translates into CASSPGVGELFF.

The genes are TRBV27 and TRBJ1-6, with D uncertain. The CDR3 has 14 residues. V lost 2 bases, J lost 8 bases, and 10 bases lay in between. Germline loops: CDR1 MNHEY, CDR2 SMNVEV (reference sequence). The CDR3 DNA reads TGTGCCAGCAGTTTAGACGGAGGTTATTCACCCCTCCACTTT. Translating gives CASSLDGGYSPLHF.

The J gene is TRBJ1-1, the V gene TRBV5-6; 7 bases agree with TRBD1. The CDR3 has 15 amino acids. The ends lost 1 base at V and 4 bases at J; junction bases unmatched: 7. Germline lookup yields CDR1 SGHDT and CDR2 YYEEEE. CDR3 sequence: CASSLWGRGTTEAFF. CDR3 nucleotide sequence: TGTGCCAGCAGCTTGTGGGGCAGGGGGACCACTGAAGCTTTCTTT.

The chain carries TRBV7-2 and TRBJ2-5, with a tentative D call TRBD1 (6 bases). The CDR3 contains 15 residues. Per the germline V gene, CDR1 is SGHTA and CDR2 is FQGNSA. The V and J ends lost 1 base and 5 bases respectively, with 14 bases between them. The CDR3 sequence is CASSLVPQTGETQYF. Written as DNA, the CDR3 is TGTGCCAGCAGCTTAGTCCCCCAAACAGGGGAGACCCAGTACTTC.

This chain connects TRBV14 to TRBJ2-7; 7 bases are a match to TRBD1. The CDR3 runs to 15 residues. With 1 base clipped from V and 2 bases from J, the junction kept 5 bases outside the gene matches. Per germline, CDR1 SGHDN and CDR2 FVKESK. CDR3 region: CASSQGNTGAYEQYF. In DNA, the CDR3 is TGTGCCAGCAGCCAAGGGAACACAGGGGCCTACGAGCAGTACTTC.

This sequence joins TRBV19 and TRBJ2-5; 10 nucleotides agree with TRBD2. Trimming cost V 2 bases and J 5 bases; bases outside gene matches: 5. The CDR3 loop spans 15 amino acids. Germline-derived CDR1 and CDR2 are LNHDA and SQIVND (reference sequence). The CDR3 here is CASSILAGAGETQYF. The CDR3 nucleotides are TGTGCCAGTAGTATACTAGCGGGGGCGGGGGAGACCCAGTACTTC.

The gene calls are TRBV21-1 and TRBJ1-1; TRBD1, the table's D call, was not compared with the DNA. TRBV21-1 corresponds to a pseudogene. The CDR3 loop spans 10 amino acids. CDR3 protein: CARSGPEAFF. DNA for the CDR3: TGTGCCAGATCAGGGCCTGAAGCTTTCTTT.

The chain recombines TRBV7-2 with TRBJ1-5; 8 nucleotides align to TRBD1. Germline V CDR1 and CDR2: SGHTA, FQGNSA. J gave up 4 bases and V 4 bases, and 9 bases lay outside the gene matches. The CDR3 covers 16 residues. The CDR3: CASSSRGQGGNQPQHF. The CDR3 DNA is TGTGCCAGCAGCTCCAGGGGGCAGGGGGGAAATCAGCCCCAGCATTTT.

The rearrangement links TRBV29-1 to TRBJ1-2; perhaps TRBD1 as D (5 bases). The length of the CDR3 is 15 residues. CDR1 and CDR2 from the germline V gene are SQVTM and ANQGSEA. V lost 3 bases and J 5 bases, leaving 19 bases between the germline ends. CDR3 nucleotide sequence: TGCAGCGTTGAGGGGGGGGACGCAGGAGGTTATGGCTACACCTTC. It codes for CSVEGGDAGGYGYTF.

V usage is TRBV7-9 and J usage is TRBJ2-1; TRBD2 might be the D (5 bases). V lost 5 bases and J 5 bases, leaving 13 bases between the germline ends. Germline V gives CDR1 SEHNR, CDR2 FQNEAQ (reference sequence). The CDR3 is made up of 14 amino acids. The CDR3: CASSLPLGDNEQFF. The CDR3 coding sequence is TGTGCCAGCAGCCTACCACTAGGAGACAATGAGCAGTTCTTC.

The chain joins TRBV30 to TRBJ1-1; no definite D call. Germline V gene data show CDR1 as GTSNPN and CDR2 as SVGIG (reference sequence). The CDR3 loop spans 11 amino acids. The germline V and J ends were trimmed by 5 bases and 3 bases, with 7 bases remaining between them. This chain's CDR3 is CAWERDTEAFF. In nucleotides, the CDR3 is TGTGCCTGGGAACGGGACACTGAAGCTTTCTTT. The complete variable domain, with remaining parts taken from reference TRBV30 and TRBJ1-1, reads SQTIHQWPATLVQPVGSPLSLECTVEGTSNPNLYWYRQAAGRGLQLLFYSVGIGQISSEVPQNLSASRPQDRQFILSSKKLLLSDSGFYLCAWERDTEAFFGQGTRLTVV.

The rearrangement joins TRBV18 to TRBJ2-1; 16 bases fit TRBD2. The J segment lost 5 bases and the V segment lost 3 bases, leaving 10 bases of the junction unmatched. Per the germline V gene, CDR1 is KGHSH and CDR2 is LQKENI. CDR3 length: 19 amino acids. The CDR3 is CASSPPGLAGGPGDNEQFF. For the CDR3, the DNA is TGTGCCAGCTCACCCCCGGGACTAGCGGGAGGGCCCGGGGACAATGAGCAGTTCTTC.

The chain carries TRBV7-3 and TRBJ1-6; 7 bases are shared with TRBD1. V lost 4 bases and J lost 7; bases outside the gene matches: 4. Germline assignment: CDR1 SGHTA and CDR2 FQGTGA. This CDR3 is 14 amino acids long. The CDR3 DNA reads as TGTGCCAGCAGCTCCGGGACAGCAAATTCACCCCTCCACTTT. This encodes CASSSGTANSPLHF.

The V and J genes are TRBV6-5 and TRBJ1-6; perhaps TRBD1 as D (5 bases). The germline V gene encodes CDR1 MNHEY and CDR2 SVGAGI. Trimming took 5 bases from V and 5 from J, leaving 7 bases between them. There are 13 residues in the CDR3. The CDR3 protein is CASSPGHNSPLHF. In DNA, the CDR3 is TGTGCCAGCAGTCCGGGGCATAATTCACCCCTCCACTTT.

J is TRBJ1-5 and V is TRBV19; D call uncertain. The CDR3 runs 15 residues. Germline CDR1 LNHDA, CDR2 SQIVND (reference sequence). Trimming shortened V by 7 bases and J by 3 bases, and 16 bases separated the two germline ends. The chain's CDR3 is CASNLDGPFNQPQHF. CDR3 sequence (DNA): TGTGCCAGTAATCTGGACGGACCATTCAATCAGCCCCAGCATTTT.

V is TRBV5-1 and J is TRBJ1-4; TRBD1 might be the D (5 bases). V gave up 0 bases and J gave up 8 bases, with 14 bases separating them. The CDR3 is 15 residues long. Germline V CDR1 and CDR2: SGHRS, YFSETQ. DNA for the CDR3: TGCGCCAGCAGCTTGGCCGTCCCGGGGGAGGAAAAACTGTTTTTT. Encoded protein: CASSLAVPGEEKLFF.

The V gene is TRBV12-3 or TRBV12-4, the J gene TRBJ1-6, with D unclear. CDR3 size: 13 residues. Trimming removed 4 bases from V and 7 bases from J, with 8 bases in between. The CDR3 loop reads CASSWYGNSPLHF. CDR3 DNA sequence: TGTGCCAGCAGTTGGTACGGGAATTCACCCCTCCACTTT.

The chain is built from TRBV11-3 and TRBJ2-1, with 12 bases aligning to TRBD2. The CDR3 is 17 amino acids. CDR1 is SGHNT, CDR2 YENEEA, per germline. V was clipped by 5 bases and J by 8 bases; unmatched bases: 13. As DNA, the CDR3 is TGTGCCAGCAGCAACCCTAGCGGGGGGGCCGGATTGGATGAGCAGTTCTTC. It yields the protein CASSNPSGGAGLDEQFF.

This clone was recorded only once. The CDR3 region is CSVDFTGELFF. The CDR3, as DNA: TGCAGCGTTGATTTCACCGGGGAGCTGTTTTTT. The chain couples TRBV29-1 to TRBJ2-2; D not certain. Germline CDR1 SQVTM, CDR2 ANQGSEA. This CDR3 spans 11 amino acids. The V and J ends lost 3 bases and 4 bases respectively, with 3 bases between them.

The chain joins TRBV27 to TRBJ1-2; 7 nucleotides match TRBD1. The V segment lost 3 bases and the J segment 7 bases; nucleotides outside the gene matches: 8. Germline CDR1 MNHEY, CDR2 SMNVEV (reference sequence). There are 14 residues in the CDR3. The CDR3 nucleotides are TGTGCCAGCAGTTTCGGGGTTGACAGGGCTGGCTACACCTTC. Protein: CASSFGVDRAGYTF.

The chain recombines TRBV7-2 with TRBJ1-2, with D possibly TRBD1 on 6 matching bases. From germline, CDR1 is SGHTA and CDR2 FQGNSA. The CDR3 is made up of 17 amino acids. Trimming pared 5 bases from V and 7 bases from J, leaving 26 bases between. The CDR3 reads CASSPPGRGAGAGGYTF. The CDR3 DNA reads TGTGCCAGCAGCCCTCCAGGTCGGGGTGCAGGGGCTGGTGGCTACACCTTC.

The rearrangement joins TRBV4-2 to TRBJ1-1; D is undetermined. V dropped 0 bases and J dropped 7 bases, with 6 bases sitting between them. The CDR3 is 12 amino acids. The germline gives CDR1 LGHNA, CDR2 YNFKEQ. The DNA for the CDR3 is TGTGCCAGCAGCCAAGACAGCGGTGAAGCTTTCTTT. The encoded protein is CASSQDSGEAFF.

This clone was counted a single time. The gene calls are TRBV28 and TRBJ1-1; D is undetermined. The CDR3 has 12 amino acids. The V end lost 3 bases, the J end lost 3 bases, and 5 bases lay between the germline ends. The germline gives CDR1 MDHEN, CDR2 SYDVKM. As DNA, the CDR3 is TGTGCCAGCAGTTTGGTGGACACTGAAGCTTTCTTT. Residues: CASSLVDTEAFF.

This chain links TRBV6-5 with TRBJ2-7, with 10 bases aligning to TRBD1. This CDR3 comprises 16 residues. Germline V gene sequence: CDR1 MNHEY, CDR2 SVGAGI. The V and J ends lost 4 bases and 3 bases, in that order; junction bases with no gene match: 9. This chain's CDR3 is CASSLKPGQGIYEQYF. The CDR3 nucleotides read TGTGCCAGCAGTTTAAAACCGGGACAGGGGATCTACGAGCAGTACTTC.

The chain uses TRBV6-1 and TRBJ1-2, with D possibly matching TRBD1 (5 bases). The germline V gene has CDR1 MNHNS and CDR2 SASEGT. V lost 3 bases and J lost 4, with 9 bases in between. The CDR3 sequence is 13 residues long. CDR3 bases: TGTGCCAGCAGTGAGGACAAAACCTATGGCTACACCTTC. It specifies CASSEDKTYGYTF.

This clone was observed once. This sequence joins TRBV12-3 or TRBV12-4 and TRBJ2-5; 9 bases fit TRBD2. There are 13 residues in the CDR3. V lost 7 bases, J lost 3 bases, and 3 bases stayed unmatched. In nucleotides, the CDR3 is TGTGCCAGCACCGCGGGGGGGAAAGAGACCCAGTACTTC. Translation: CASTAGGKETQYF.

In nucleotides, the CDR3 is TGTGCCAGCAGGCTCCAGGGGGCCCCTGAAGCTTTCTTT. Its protein is CASRLQGAPEAFF. The chain links TRBV27 to TRBJ1-1, with 8 bases fitting TRBD1. Trimming cost V 6 bases and J 6 bases; bases outside gene matches: 6. Germline loops: CDR1 MNHEY, CDR2 SMNVEV (reference sequence). This CDR3 spans 13 amino acids.

The chain joins TRBV30 to TRBJ1-3, with D unresolved. Trimming removed 1 base from V and 8 bases from J, with 9 bases in between. Germline V gives CDR1 GTSNPN, CDR2 SVGIG (reference sequence). This CDR3 spans 12 amino acids. In DNA, the CDR3 is TGTGCCTGGAGTGGGATATGGGACACCATATATTTT. Amino acid sequence: CAWSGIWDTIYF. Using reference TRBV30 and TRBJ1-3 for the parts outside the CDR3, the full variable domain is SQTIHQWPATLVQPVGSPLSLECTVEGTSNPNLYWYRQAAGRGLQLLFYSVGIGQISSEVPQNLSASRPQDRQFILSSKKLLLSDSGFYLCAWSGIWDTIYFGEGSWLTVV.

The V gene is TRBV28, the J gene TRBJ1-3; D remains ambiguous. The germline CDR1 and CDR2 sequences are MDHEN and SYDVKM. V lost 8 bases to trimming and J lost 3 bases, with 8 bases between them. The CDR3 contains 12 residues. The CDR3: CASYGVGNTIYF. DNA for the CDR3: TGTGCCAGCTACGGCGTTGGAAACACCATATATTTT.

V gene TRBV3-1 (or the pseudogene TRBV3-2) combines with J gene TRBJ1-3; 7 bases are shared with TRBD1. There are 15 residues in the CDR3. The trim removed 1 base at V and 5 bases at J, leaving 5 bases unmatched. Germline V gene data show CDR1 as LGHDT and CDR2 as YNNKEL (reference sequence). The CDR3 region is CASSQGTGPRNTIYF. In DNA form, the CDR3 reads TGTGCCAGCAGCCAAGGGACAGGACCTAGAAACACCATATATTTT.